These T cell receptor beta chains were read from a single sample in a study of radiotherapy plus CTLA-4 blockade in lung cancer. The method was immunoSEQ multiplex PCR; TCRdb's version includes in-frame clones alone and lacks a portion of them. The table includes roughly 120,000 clones, approximately 80% detected once. This specimen was peripheral blood, taken from a patient treated with radiotherapy plus ipilimumab. Source of these receptors: a human donor with non-small cell lung cancer who had a partial response to radiotherapy plus ipilimumab. The CDR3 runs from the conserved cysteine through the conserved F or W. The D gene is left open where the match is weak. Some rows mark clone size as missing; the rest say once, few, many or name a class of expanded clone.

>TRBD1|TRBJ1-2|TRBV29-1|-
CSVSTGEGHGYTF
TGCAGCGTTTCGACAGGGGAGGGCCATGGCTACACTTTC
>-|TRBJ1-2|TRBV4-2|-
CASNHGQTNYGYTF
TGTGCCAGCAACCACGGACAGACAAACTATGGCTACACCTTC
>TRBD1|TRBJ2-3|TRBV7-9|-
CASSFGGTGGTDTQYF
TGTGCCAGCAGCTTCGGGGGGACAGGGGGCACAGATACGCAGTATTTT
>-|TRBJ1-4|TRBV4-2|-
CASSHGDRPAGEKLFF
TGTGCCAGCAGCCATGGGGACCGCCCAGCGGGTGAAAAACTGTTTTTT
>-|TRBJ1-6|TRBV28|-
CASSATYNSPLHF
TGTGCCAGCAGCGCCACTTATAATTCACCCCTCCACTTT
>TRBD2|TRBJ2-1|TRBV6-6|once
CASSGLAGGPGNEQFF
TGTGCCAGCAGCGGACTAGCGGGAGGGCCAGGCAATGAGCAGTTCTTC
>TRBD2|TRBJ2-7|TRBV11-2|-
CASSLDSTGGNEQYF
TGTGCCAGCAGCTTAGACTCGACGGGAGGGAACGAGCAGTACTTC
>TRBD2|TRBJ2-3|TRBV13|-
CASSLSAGGSTDTQYF
TGTGCCAGCAGCTTATCGGCGGGAGGATCCACAGATACGCAGTATTTT
>-|TRBJ1-1|TRBV11-3|-
CASSLDGPNTEAFF
TGTGCCAGCAGCTTAGATGGGCCGAACACTGAAGCTTTCTTT
>-|TRBJ2-5|TRBV6-5|-
CASSTRAQGKETQYF
TGTGCCAGCAGTACTAGAGCACAGGGAAAAGAGACCCAGTACTTC
>-|TRBJ2-2|TRBV7-8|-
CASSLAFTRGELFF
TGTGCCAGCAGCTTAGCGTTTACCAGGGGGGAGCTGTTTTTT
>TRBD1|TRBJ1-1|TRBV19|few
CASSDRASEAFF
TGTGCCAGTAGCGACAGGGCGAGTGAAGCTTTCTTT
>TRBD1|TRBJ1-1|TRBV19|-
CASTLGTVNTEAFF
TGTGCCAGTACCCTCGGGACAGTGAACACTGAAGCTTTCTTT
>TRBD1|TRBJ2-7|TRBV7-9|few
CASSLETGGPYEQYF
TGTGCCAGCAGCTTAGAGACAGGGGGGCCCTACGAGCAGTACTTC
>-|TRBJ1-5|TRBV28|many
CASSPTEGGSNQPQHF
TGTGCCAGCAGCCCGACAGAGGGGGGGAGCAATCAGCCCCAGCATTTT
>TRBD1|TRBJ2-5|TRBV7-2|few
CASSQGQWQETQYF
TGTGCCAGCAGCCAGGGACAGTGGCAAGAGACCCAGTACTTC
>TRBD1|TRBJ2-7|TRBV11-2|-
CASSLGQGVSYEQYF
TGTGCCAGCAGCTTAGGACAGGGTGTCTCTTACGAGCAGTACTTC
>-|TRBJ2-2|TRBV5-1|few
CASRFLVGWNTGELFF
TGCGCCAGCAGATTCTTGGTGGGCTGGAACACCGGGGAGCTGTTTTTT
>-|TRBJ1-5|TRBV19|-
CASSPDITWPQHF
TGTGCCAGTAGTCCGGACATTACCTGGCCCCAGCATTTT
>-|TRBJ2-7|TRBV27|-
CATNPGLHSYEQYF
TGTGCCACAAATCCGGGACTGCACTCTTACGAGCAGTACTTC
>TRBD1|TRBJ1-4|TRBV4-2|many
CASSQDTGGYEKLFF
TGTGCCAGCAGCCAAGATACAGGGGGCTATGAAAAACTGTTTTTT
>TRBD2|TRBJ2-2|TRBV30|-
CAWSVTGLAGHTGELFF
TGTGCCTGGAGTGTCACGGGACTAGCGGGACACACCGGGGAGCTGTTTTTT
>-|TRBJ1-2|TRBV5-1|-
CASSLGTQQGNYGYTF
TGCGCCAGCAGCTTGGGGACACAACAGGGTAACTATGGCTACACCTTC
>-|TRBJ2-7|TRBV29-1|-
CSVASGTPEQYF
TGCAGCGTTGCCAGCGGGACACCAGAGCAGTACTTC
>TRBD1|TRBJ1-2|TRBV2|-
CASRPSGTGEGYTF
TGTGCCAGCAGACCGTCCGGGACAGGGGAAGGCTACACCTTC
>TRBD1|TRBJ2-7|TRBV10-1|-
CASSDHRGAYEQYF
TGCGCCAGCAGTGACCACAGGGGGGCCTACGAGCAGTACTTC
>-|TRBJ1-2|TRBV11-2|-
CASSKSFTGFRATF
TGTGCCAGCAGCAAATCGTTTACAGGGTTTCGCGCCACCTTC
>TRBD2|TRBJ2-4|TRBV29-1|-
CSVKGLAGAAIQYF
TGCAGCGTCAAAGGACTAGCGGGAGCTGCCATTCAGTACTTC
>TRBD2|TRBJ2-2|TRBV5-1|-
CASSLMSGRALLNTGELFF
TGCGCCAGCAGCTTGATGAGCGGGAGGGCCCTTCTGAACACCGGGGAGCTGTTTTTT
>-|TRBJ1-2|TRBV28|-
CASSTIRGDGYTF
TGTGCCAGCAGTACGATCCGGGGAGACGGCTACACCTTC
>TRBD2|TRBJ2-7|TRBV19|-
CASQVKGGPSGSYEQYF
TGTGCCAGCCAAGTAAAGGGGGGCCCTAGCGGGAGCTACGAGCAGTACTTC
>-|TRBJ2-7|TRBV6-5|-
CASSLLRVDEQYF
TGTGCCAGCAGCTTACTCAGGGTAGATGAGCAGTACTTC
>-|TRBJ2-2|TRBV10-3|-
CAISEDGLSTGELFF
TGTGCCATCAGTGAAGACGGACTCTCCACCGGGGAGCTGTTTTTT
>-|TRBJ1-1|TRBV4-1|-
CASSQDWRVLNTEAFF
TGCGCCAGCAGCCAAGATTGGCGGGTTTTGAACACTGAAGCTTTCTTT
>-|TRBJ1-4|TRBV18|-
CASSPGGLESNEKLFF
TGTGCCAGCTCACCAGGGGGCCTGGAAAGTAATGAAAAACTGTTTTTT
>TRBD1|TRBJ1-6|TRBV25-1|-
CASRSTGTGQRNAPLHF
TGTGCCAGCAGATCTACCGGGACAGGGCAAAGAAATGCACCCCTCCACTTT